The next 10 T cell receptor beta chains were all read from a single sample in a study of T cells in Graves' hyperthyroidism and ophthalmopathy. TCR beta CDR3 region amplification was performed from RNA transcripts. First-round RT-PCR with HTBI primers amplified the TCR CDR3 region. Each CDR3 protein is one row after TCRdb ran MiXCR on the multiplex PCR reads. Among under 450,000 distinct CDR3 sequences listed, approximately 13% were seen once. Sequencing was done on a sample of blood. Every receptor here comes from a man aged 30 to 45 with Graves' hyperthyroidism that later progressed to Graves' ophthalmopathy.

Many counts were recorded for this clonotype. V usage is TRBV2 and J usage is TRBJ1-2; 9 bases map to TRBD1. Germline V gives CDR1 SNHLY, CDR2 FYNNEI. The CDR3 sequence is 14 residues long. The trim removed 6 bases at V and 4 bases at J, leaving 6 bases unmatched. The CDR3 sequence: CASRTGQGSYGYTF. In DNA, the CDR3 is TGTGCCAGCAGGACCGGACAGGGGAGCTATGGCTACACCTTC.

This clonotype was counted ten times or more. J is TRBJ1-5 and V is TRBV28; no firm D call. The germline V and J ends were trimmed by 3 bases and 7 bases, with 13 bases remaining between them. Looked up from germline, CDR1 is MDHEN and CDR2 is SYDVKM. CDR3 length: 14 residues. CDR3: CASSLRGWQQPQHF. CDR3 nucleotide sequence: TGTGCCAGCAGTTTGCGGGGTTGGCAACAGCCCCAGCATTTT. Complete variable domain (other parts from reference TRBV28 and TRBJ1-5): DVKVTQSSRYLVKRTGEKVFLECVQDMDHENMFWYRQDPGLGLRLIYFSYDVKMKEKGDIPEGYSVSREKKERFSLILESASTNQTSMYLCASSLRGWQQPQHFGDGTRLSIL.

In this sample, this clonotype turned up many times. The DNA for the CDR3 is TGTGCCAGCAGTCGACAGGGTGTCCGAGATACGCAGTATTTT. Its translation: CASSRQGVRDTQYF. The chain employs TRBV7-9 and TRBJ2-3, with TRBD1 matching 7 bases. The germline gives CDR1 SEHNR, CDR2 FQNEAQ (reference sequence). V lost 6 bases and J lost 5; bases outside the gene matches: 8. The CDR3 has 14 amino acids.

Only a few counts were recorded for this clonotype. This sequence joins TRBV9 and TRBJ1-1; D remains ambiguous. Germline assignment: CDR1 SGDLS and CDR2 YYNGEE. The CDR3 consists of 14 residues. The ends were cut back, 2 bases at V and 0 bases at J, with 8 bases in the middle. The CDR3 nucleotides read TGTGCCAGCAGCGTCGAAGCTTTGAACACTGAAGCTTTCTTT. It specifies CASSVEALNTEAFF.

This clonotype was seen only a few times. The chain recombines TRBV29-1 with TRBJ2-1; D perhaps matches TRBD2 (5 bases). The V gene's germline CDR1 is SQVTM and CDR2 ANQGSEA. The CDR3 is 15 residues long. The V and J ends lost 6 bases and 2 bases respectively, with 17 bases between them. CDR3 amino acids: CSVETTNSPYNEQFF. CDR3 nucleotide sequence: TGCAGCGTGGAGACTACCAATTCACCCTACAATGAGCAGTTCTTC.

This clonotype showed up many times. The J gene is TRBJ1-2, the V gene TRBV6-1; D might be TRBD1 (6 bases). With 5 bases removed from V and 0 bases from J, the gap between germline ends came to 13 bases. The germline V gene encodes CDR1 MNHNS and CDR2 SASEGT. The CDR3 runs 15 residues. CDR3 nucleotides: TGTGCCAGCAGTTACCGGGACACCGCTAACTATGGCTACACCTTC. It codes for CASSYRDTANYGYTF.

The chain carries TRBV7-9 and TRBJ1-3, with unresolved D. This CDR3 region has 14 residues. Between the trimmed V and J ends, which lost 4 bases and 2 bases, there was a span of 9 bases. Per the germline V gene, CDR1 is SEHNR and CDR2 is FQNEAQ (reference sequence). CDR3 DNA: TGTGCCAGCAGCTCTCGTCCCCCTGGAAACACCATATATTTT. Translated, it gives CASSSRPPGNTIYF.

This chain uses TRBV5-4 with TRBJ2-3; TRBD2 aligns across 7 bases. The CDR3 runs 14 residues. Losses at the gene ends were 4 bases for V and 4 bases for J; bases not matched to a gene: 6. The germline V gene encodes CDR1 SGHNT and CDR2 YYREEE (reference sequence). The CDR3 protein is CASSPGGSSDTQYF. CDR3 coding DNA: TGTGCCAGCAGCCCGGGCGGGAGCTCAGATACGCAGTATTTT. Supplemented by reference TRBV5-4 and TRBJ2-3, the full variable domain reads ETGVTQSPTHLIKTRGQQVTLRCSSQSGHNTVSWYQQALGQGPQFIFQYYREEENGRGNFPPRFSGLQFPNYSSELNVNALELDDSALYLCASSPGGSSDTQYFGPGTRLTVL.

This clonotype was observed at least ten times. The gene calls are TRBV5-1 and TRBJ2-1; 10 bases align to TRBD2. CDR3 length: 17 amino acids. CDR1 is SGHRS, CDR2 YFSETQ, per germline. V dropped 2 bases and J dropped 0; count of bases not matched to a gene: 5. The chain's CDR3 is CASSLGAGGSSYNEQFF. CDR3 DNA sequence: TGCGCCAGCAGCTTAGGAGCGGGGGGGAGCTCCTACAATGAGCAGTTCTTC.

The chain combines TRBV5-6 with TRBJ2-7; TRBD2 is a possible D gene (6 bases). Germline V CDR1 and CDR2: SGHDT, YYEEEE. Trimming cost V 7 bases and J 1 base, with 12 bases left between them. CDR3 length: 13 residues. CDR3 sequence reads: CASHGDSSYEQYF. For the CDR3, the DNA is TGTGCCAGCCACGGGGACTCTTCCTACGAGCAGTACTTC.